The rows below give T cell receptor beta chains drawn from one sample of a study of T cell responses to AZD1222 COVID-19 vaccine. Profiled with immunoSEQ multiplex PCR; TCRdb holds only in-frame clones, not every one. The sample has 150,000 or so clones; 85% to 95% are singletons. The specimen comprised peripheral blood, sampled 28 days after the second AZD1222 dose. The receptors originated from an adult who received the AZD1222 COVID-19 vaccine. Both conserved end residues are part of each CDR3. The D gene is left open where the match is weak. For some rows the clone size is stated as once, few or many, or as a class when expanded; others skip it.

TRBJ1-1	NA	TRBV3-1/TRBV3-2	NA	TGTGCCAGCAGCCAAGCCCGGGACCTTTCTGAAGCTTTCTTT	CASSQARDLSEAFF
TRBJ1-6	NA	TRBV11-2	NA	TGTGCCAGCAGCCCGGGGCGAGGGAATAATTCACCCCTCCACTTT	CASSPGRGNNSPLHF
TRBJ2-1	TRBD2	TRBV19	NA	TGTGCCAGTAGTACCATACTAGCGGGAGGGCCGATGTATGAGCAGTTCTTC	CASSTILAGGPMYEQFF
TRBJ2-1	NA	TRBV6-5	NA	TGTGCCAGCAGTAACCGGGGGTACGACAATGAGCAGTTCTTC	CASSNRGYDNEQFF
TRBJ2-7	NA	TRBV9	NA	TGTGCCAGCAGCCCACAGGGCAGGTCACCCTCCTACGAGCAGTACTTC	CASSPQGRSPSYEQYF
TRBJ2-7	NA	TRBV6-1	once	TGTGCCAGCAGTGAAGGGAGGATCTCCTACGAGCAGTACTTC	CASSEGRISYEQYF
TRBJ2-1	TRBD2	TRBV5-1	NA	TGCGCCAGCAGCCCGGGACTAGCGGGAGTAACCTACAATGAGCAGTTCTTC	CASSPGLAGVTYNEQFF
TRBJ1-1	NA	TRBV7-8	NA	TGTGCCAGCAGCTTAGAGGAGAACACTGAAGCTTTCTTT	CASSLEENTEAFF
TRBJ1-6	TRBD1	TRBV7-8	NA	TGTGCCAGCAGCCCCGACAGGGCGTTGTATAATTCACCCCTCCACTTT	CASSPDRALYNSPLHF
TRBJ2-5	NA	TRBV2	NA	TGTGCCAGCAGTGAAAACAGGGTGGAGACCCAGTACTTC	CASSENRVETQYF
TRBJ2-5	NA	TRBV7-2	NA	TGTGCCAGCAGCTTAGGGCAGCTAGAGACCCAGTACTTC	CASSLGQLETQYF
TRBJ1-5	TRBD1	TRBV7-7	NA	TGTGCCAGCAGCCTAAGGAGGGAGGACAGGGGGCGGCAGCCCCAGCATTTT	CASSLRREDRGRQPQHF
TRBJ1-2	NA	TRBV28	NA	TGTGCCAGCAGTACGGATTCCGGGGTACGAGGCTATGGCTACACCTTC	CASSTDSGVRGYGYTF
TRBJ1-3	NA	TRBV19	NA	TGTGCCAGTAGTATAGGACGCGTCTCTGGAAACACCATATATTTT	CASSIGRVSGNTIYF
TRBJ1-2	NA	TRBV28	NA	TGTGCCAGCAGTTTAGTGATGGGTGCGCATGGCTACACCTTC	CASSLVMGAHGYTF
TRBJ1-5	NA	TRBV24-1	NA	TGTGCCACCAGTGAAAGGGGTAATCAGCCCCAGCATTTT	CATSERGNQPQHF
TRBJ1-6	NA	TRBV27	NA	TGTGCCAGCAGTTTCCGGGACGGCCACGATCCCCTCCACTTT	CASSFRDGHDPLHF
TRBJ1-4	NA	TRBV28	NA	TGTGCCAGCAGCGCCTCAACTAATGAAAAACTGTTTTTT	CASSASTNEKLFF
TRBJ2-4	TRBD1	TRBV6-2/TRBV6-3	NA	TGTGCCAGCAGTCCCCGAGACAGGGGGCAAAACATTCAGTACTTC	CASSPRDRGQNIQYF
TRBJ2-7	NA	TRBV28	NA	TGTGCCAGCTCCCCGACAGCTAGTTACGAGCAGTACTTC	CASSPTASYEQYF
TRBJ1-4	NA	TRBV9	NA	TGTGCCAGCAGCGTAGTGGGGTCGGCTAATGAAAAACTGTTTTTT	CASSVVGSANEKLFF
TRBJ2-2	NA	TRBV28	NA	TGTGCCAGCAGTTCATGGCGGACCGGCACGTCCGGGGAGCTGTTTTTT	CASSSWRTGTSGELFF
TRBJ1-2	NA	TRBV28	NA	TGTGCCAGCCGACAGGCTTACTATGGCTACACCTTC	CASRQAYYGYTF
TRBJ2-2	NA	TRBV11-3	NA	TGTGCCAGCAGCCCATCGGACAGGAGGGGCACCGGGGAGCTGTTTTTT	CASSPSDRRGTGELFF
TRBJ1-2	TRBD1	TRBV11-2	NA	TGTGCCAGCAGCCCGGACAGGGGCGGTGGCTACACCTTC	CASSPDRGGGYTF
TRBJ1-6	NA	TRBV5-8	NA	TGTGCCAGCAGTGGACAGCCGGGGGGTTCACCCCTCCACTTT	CASSGQPGGSPLHF
TRBJ1-4	TRBD1	TRBV4-3	NA	TGCGCCAGCAGCCAAGTTGGGACAGATGAAAAACTGTTTTTT	CASSQVGTDEKLFF
TRBJ2-3	TRBD2	TRBV4-2	NA	TGTGCCAGCAGCCAAGATTTTACTAGCGGGAGGGCAGATACGCAGTATTTT	CASSQDFTSGRADTQYF
TRBJ1-1	NA	TRBV19	NA	TGTGCCAGTACGAAATGGGGACAATTGAACACTGAAGCTTTCTTT	CASTKWGQLNTEAFF
TRBJ2-1	NA	TRBV6-1	NA	TGTGCCAGCAGTGAAGGGGGAGGCCATGGAGCATACAATGAGCAGTTCTTC	CASSEGGGHGAYNEQFF
TRBJ2-2	TRBD1	TRBV18	NA	TGTGCCAGCTCCCAACAGGACAGGGGAGACACCGGGGAGCTGTTTTTT	CASSQQDRGDTGELFF
TRBJ2-1	TRBD2	TRBV18	NA	TGTGCCAGCTCATCTCCAGCGGGAGGGAATGAGCAGTTCTTC	CASSSPAGGNEQFF
TRBJ2-2	NA	TRBV4-1	once	TGCGCCAGCAGGGGGTTCACTGAGAACACCGGGGAGCTGTTTTTT	CASRGFTENTGELFF
TRBJ1-4	NA	TRBV7-9	once	TGTGCCAGCAGCTTGCGTGACGGACTTAATGAAAAACTGTTTTTT	CASSLRDGLNEKLFF
TRBJ2-2	NA	TRBV11-2	NA	TGTGCCAGCAGCCCACGTAAGACCGGGGAGCTGTTTTTT	CASSPRKTGELFF
TRBJ1-2	TRBD1	TRBV28	NA	TGTGCCAGCAGTCCTCACGGACAGGCGACCTCTAACTATGGCTACACCTTC	CASSPHGQATSNYGYTF
TRBJ1-3	NA	TRBV19	NA	TGTGCCAGTAATCCGGGCTTCGTCGGAAACACCATATATTTT	CASNPGFVGNTIYF
TRBJ2-1	NA	TRBV27	NA	TGTGCCAGCAGTTTATTTTACGGGAGCGATGAGCAGTTCTTC	CASSLFYGSDEQFF
TRBJ1-2	NA	TRBV7-2	NA	TGTGCCAGCAGCTCGTACGGGGGAGCCAACGGCTACACCTTC	CASSSYGGANGYTF
TRBJ2-7	NA	TRBV14	NA	TGTGCCAGCAGCCAAGATGGGCAGGCGAGGAGCTCCTACGAGCAGTACTTC	CASSQDGQARSSYEQYF
TRBJ1-5	TRBD1	TRBV7-2	NA	TGTGCCAGCAGCTTGTCACCTCCGGGACAGCTAACCCTCAATCAGCCCCAGCATTTT	CASSLSPPGQLTLNQPQHF
TRBJ1-3	NA	TRBV2	NA	TGTGCCAGCAGTGACAGTTTACCTGGAAACACCATATATTTT	CASSDSLPGNTIYF
TRBJ2-2	NA	TRBV7-9	NA	TGTGCCAGCAGCTTAGATTGGGGCCGCACCGGGGAGCTGTTTTTT	CASSLDWGRTGELFF
TRBJ2-7	TRBD1	TRBV6-5	NA	TGTGCCAGCAGTTACCACGGGGGACAGGGGTTCTACGAGCAGTACTTC	CASSYHGGQGFYEQYF
TRBJ2-7	TRBD2	TRBV7-9	NA	TGTGCCAGCAGCTCGGGACTAGCGGTAACCTACGAGCAGTACTTC	CASSSGLAVTYEQYF
TRBJ2-7	NA	TRBV19	NA	TGTGCCACTTCGCCGGGTCTCCGGTACGAGCAGTACTTC	CATSPGLRYEQYF
TRBJ2-7	NA	TRBV19	NA	TGTGCCAGTAGTATAGACCAGCGGGTGCCCCAGGAGCAGTACTTC	CASSIDQRVPQEQYF
TRBJ2-1	TRBD2	TRBV5-8	NA	TGTGCCAGCACGTCTAGCGGGAGGCCCTACAATGAGCAGTTCTTC	CASTSSGRPYNEQFF
TRBJ1-2	TRBD1	TRBV4-1	NA	TGCGCCAGCAGCCAGGGGGTGGGGACAGGGGGTAACTATGGCTACACCTTC	CASSQGVGTGGNYGYTF
TRBJ2-2	TRBD1	TRBV6-5	NA	TGTGCCAGCAGTTATGGGACAGGGGTTAACACCGGGGAGCTGTTTTTT	CASSYGTGVNTGELFF
TRBJ1-1	NA	TRBV2	few	TGTGCCAGCAGCGCTGATAAAAACACTGAAGCTTTCTTT	CASSADKNTEAFF
TRBJ2-1	NA	TRBV18	NA	TGTGCCAGCTCACCAAACAATGAGCAGTTCTTC	CASSPNNEQFF